These T cell receptor beta chains were read from a single sample in a study of shared clonotypes between healthy human individuals. Only in-frame clones appear in the TCRdb table, and some are missing; sequencing was by immunoSEQ multiplex PCR. Of 550,000 to 800,000 clones in the sample, about nine tenths were seen once. The specimen was memory CD8+ T cells from PBMCs. These receptor sequences come from a young man in good health. Some clones in this sample may be carry-over from other donors' samples. The CDR3 runs from the conserved cysteine through the conserved F or W. A D gene is named only where the DNA matches it firmly. Only part of the rows carry a size: once, few, many, or a class if the clone is expanded.

TRBJ2-7 | NA | NA | TRBV6-5 | CASAPTGESYEQYF | TGTGCCAGCGCCCCGACAGGAGAATCCTACGAGCAGTACTTC
TRBJ2-7 | NA | NA | TRBV6-1 | CATLTYFEQYF | TGTGCCACCCTGACTTATTTCGAGCAGTACTTC
TRBJ2-1 | NA | NA | TRBV27 | CASSLGGRGGNEQFF | TGTGCCAGCAGTTTAGGGGGCAGGGGGGGGAATGAGCAGTTCTTC
TRBJ1-2 | NA | NA | TRBV27 | CASLGVWGGHYGYTF | TGTGCCAGCCTAGGGGTCTGGGGAGGGCACTATGGCTACACCTTC
TRBJ1-2 | NA | NA | TRBV7-2 | CASSLAPRLFPRGYTF | TGTGCCAGCAGCTTAGCTCCCAGGCTTTTTCCTCGAGGCTACACCTTC
TRBJ2-6 | NA | NA | TRBV4-1 | CASSQGGTPYSGANVLTF | TGCGCCAGCAGCCAAGGTGGGACACCTTACTCTGGGGCCAACGTCCTGACTTTC
TRBJ2-7 | TRBD2 | NA | TRBV7-8 | CASSLVSLAGGRYEQYF | TGTGCCAGCAGCTTAGTCTCACTAGCGGGAGGTCGGTACGAGCAGTACTTC
TRBJ2-5 | TRBD1 | NA | TRBV18 | CASSRDRDETQYF | TGTGCCAGCTCACGGGACAGGGATGAGACCCAGTACTTC
TRBJ2-7 | TRBD2 | NA | TRBV6-4 | CASSTRAGPYEQYF | TGTGCCAGCAGTACCCGAGCGGGGCCCTACGAGCAGTACTTC
TRBJ1-1 | NA | NA | TRBV19 | CASSIVRATWGTEAFF | TGTGCCAGTAGTATAGTTAGGGCGACATGGGGCACTGAAGCTTTCTTT
TRBJ2-7 | TRBD2 | NA | TRBV13 | CASSPGGTSSYEQYF | TGTGCCAGCAGCCCAGGGGGGACTAGCAGCTACGAGCAGTACTTC
TRBJ2-7 | NA | NA | TRBV9 | CASSVGQLSYEQYF | TGTGCCAGCAGCGTCGGACAGCTCTCCTACGAGCAGTACTTC
TRBJ2-7 | TRBD2 | NA | TRBV7-8 | CASRSGSSYEQYF | TGTGCCAGCAGGAGCGGGAGTTCCTACGAGCAGTACTTC
TRBJ2-4 | NA | NA | TRBV14 | CASSQWGHKNIQYF | TGTGCCAGCAGCCAGTGGGGGCACAAAAACATTCAGTACTTC
TRBJ1-2 | NA | NA | TRBV27 | CASSLVGTNYGYTF | TGTGCCAGCAGTTTGGTCGGCACCAACTATGGCTACACCTTC
TRBJ2-2 | TRBD1 | NA | TRBV7-9 | CASSSHGTAYTGELFF | TGTGCCAGCAGTTCTCATGGGACAGCTTACACCGGGGAGCTGTTTTTT
TRBJ1-2 | TRBD1 | NA | TRBV29-1 | CSAGQVNYGYTF | TGCAGCGCCGGACAGGTCAACTATGGCTACACCTTC
TRBJ1-4 | TRBD1 | NA | TRBV5-1 | CASSLGLETGGNEKLFF | TGCGCCAGCAGCTTGGGGTTAGAGACAGGGGGAAATGAAAAACTGTTTTTT
TRBJ2-1 | NA | NA | TRBV15 | CATSTGEGYNEQFF | TGTGCCACCAGCACGGGAGAGGGTTACAATGAGCAGTTCTTC
TRBJ1-1 | NA | NA | TRBV7-2 | CASSPRRGPMNTEAFF | TGTGCCAGCAGCCCGAGGCGGGGACCTATGAACACTGAAGCTTTCTTT
TRBJ2-1 | TRBD1 | NA | TRBV29-1 | CSVVYRGGSSYNEQFF | TGCAGCGTTGTTTACAGGGGTGGGAGCTCCTACAATGAGCAGTTCTTC
TRBJ2-1 | NA | NA | TRBV7-8 | CASSELVEQFF | TGTGCCAGCAGCGAACTAGTGGAGCAGTTCTTC
TRBJ2-7 | NA | NA | TRBV29-1 | CSVEIARTSYEQYF | TGCAGCGTTGAGATCGCGAGGACCTCCTACGAGCAGTACTTC
TRBJ2-2 | NA | once | TRBV6-1 | CASSPTRGPTGELFF | TGTGCCAGCAGTCCGACTAGAGGTCCTACCGGGGAGCTGTTTTTT
TRBJ1-1 | NA | NA | TRBV13 | CASSLGPAAPATEAFF | TGTGCCAGCAGCTTAGGTCCCGCAGCTCCTGCCACTGAAGCTTTCTTT
TRBJ2-7 | TRBD1 | once | TRBV7-9 | CASSHDPGQVSYEQYF | TGTGCCAGCAGCCATGACCCGGGACAGGTCTCCTACGAGCAGTACTTC
TRBJ2-5 | TRBD1 | few | TRBV7-9 | CASSYRQGRQETQYF | TGTGCCAGCAGCTACAGACAGGGCAGACAAGAGACCCAGTACTTC
TRBJ2-2 | NA | NA | TRBV28 | CASNTSPGELFF | TGTGCCAGCAATACCTCGCCTGGGGAGCTGTTTTTT